This is a list of T cell receptor beta chains from one sample in a study of cytomegalovirus exposure and HLA in healthy donors. Clones were read by immunoSEQ multiplex PCR, and TCRdb kept only the in-frame ones, dropping some. The sample contains 99,000 or so clones, under 85% of which appear only once. Input material: PBMCs. These receptors all come from a man aged 25 to 45 in good health and CMV-seronegative. Each CDR3 is given with its conserved first and last residue. A D gene is named only where the DNA matches it firmly. The size entry is marked missing in some rows and otherwise reads once, few, many or a size class.

CDR3 protein | CDR3 DNA | clone size | D gene | J gene | V gene
CASSLLASGPTDTQYF | TGTGCCAGCAGTTTATTGGCTAGCGGACCCACAGATACGCAGTATTTT | . | TRBD2 | TRBJ2-3 | TRBV28
CASSLAGVLAGELFF | TGTGCCAGCAGTCTAGCGGGAGTTTTGGCCGGGGAGCTGTTTTTT | . | TRBD2 | TRBJ2-2 | TRBV2
CAIRTLDRDGYTF | TGTGCCATCAGGACCCTTGACAGGGACGGCTACACCTTC | . | TRBD1 | TRBJ1-2 | TRBV10-3
CASSLGGDQPQHF | TGTGCCAGCAGCTTGGGGGGGGATCAGCCCCAGCATTTT | few | . | TRBJ1-5 | TRBV5-4
CAILQGEGGGYTF | TGTGCCATTTTACAGGGAGAAGGGGGAGGCTACACCTTC | . | . | TRBJ1-2 | TRBV10-3
CASSAEGQSRNEQFF | TGTGCCAGCAGCGCCGAAGGACAGTCGCGTAATGAGCAGTTCTTC | . | . | TRBJ2-1 | TRBV9
CSVEVTGSNNEQFF | TGCAGCGTTGAGGTGACAGGGTCCAACAATGAGCAGTTCTTC | . | TRBD1 | TRBJ2-1 | TRBV29-1
CSALFLQGAHYEQYF | TGCAGCGCCCTCTTCCTACAGGGTGCCCACTACGAGCAGTACTTC | . | . | TRBJ2-7 | TRBV29-1
CGGTSGRTGTDTQYF | TGCGGGGGGACTAGCGGGAGGACGGGTACAGATACGCAGTATTTT | . | TRBD2 | TRBJ2-3 | TRBV29-1
CASSIGLAADTQYF | TGTGCCAGCAGTATTGGACTAGCGGCAGATACGCAGTATTTT | . | TRBD2 | TRBJ2-3 | TRBV7-3
CASSLEGAAGANVLTF | TGCGCCAGCAGCTTGGAGGGGGCGGCCGGGGCCAACGTCCTGACTTTC | . | TRBD1 | TRBJ2-6 | TRBV5-1
CASFRRRNTEAFF | TGTGCCAGCTTTAGGCGGAGGAACACTGAAGCTTTCTTT | few | . | TRBJ1-1 | TRBV6-5
CAWAPRAGEQYF | TGTGCCTGGGCCCCTCGGGCGGGGGAGCAGTACTTC | . | . | TRBJ2-7 | TRBV30
CAWSAGTGVYEQYF | TGTGCCTGGAGTGCGGGGACAGGGGTGTACGAGCAGTACTTC | few | TRBD1 | TRBJ2-7 | TRBV30
CATSTGPYGYTF | TGTGCCACGAGCACAGGGCCCTATGGCTACACCTTC | once | . | TRBJ1-2 | TRBV6-1
CASSPTRGVSSPLHF | TGTGCCAGCAGCCCCACCCGGGGGGTTAGTTCACCCCTCCACTTT | . | . | TRBJ1-6 | TRBV11-2
CASSTGGGRGQPQHF | TGTGCCAGCAGCACTGGGGGGGGCCGGGGTCAGCCCCAGCATTTT | . | . | TRBJ1-5 | TRBV7-2
CASSPLRQGEDEKLFF | TGTGCCAGCAGCCCGCTTCGACAGGGAGAGGATGAAAAACTGTTTTTT | . | TRBD1 | TRBJ1-4 | TRBV5-8
CASSYLAGGETQYF | TGTGCCAGCAGTTATCTAGCGGGGGGTGAGACCCAGTACTTC | once | TRBD2 | TRBJ2-5 | TRBV6-5
CASSDRFHVSYEQYF | TGTGCCAGCAGCGACAGATTCCATGTCTCCTACGAGCAGTACTTC | . | . | TRBJ2-7 | TRBV5-4
CASRPGTGGYPYNEQFF | TGCGCCAGCAGACCGGGGACAGGGGGATACCCCTACAATGAGCAGTTCTTC | few | TRBD1 | TRBJ2-1 | TRBV10-2
CATSRDRGYEQYF | TGTGCCACCAGCAGAGATAGGGGCTACGAGCAGTACTTC | . | . | TRBJ2-7 | TRBV15
CASSVATGQLSSSGNTIYF | TGTGCCAGCAGCGTAGCTACAGGACAACTCAGTTCCTCTGGAAACACCATATATTTT | . | . | TRBJ1-3 | TRBV9
CASSYGGMNTEAFF | TGTGCCAGCAGTTACGGGGGGATGAACACTGAAGCTTTCTTT | . | . | TRBJ1-1 | TRBV6-5
CSVGQGPNYGYTF | TGCAGCGTCGGACAGGGACCTAACTATGGCTACACCTTC | few | TRBD1 | TRBJ1-2 | TRBV29-1
CASSTSADTQYF | TGTGCCAGCAGTACAAGTGCAGATACGCAGTATTTT | once | . | TRBJ2-3 | TRBV28
CASRSRQDFYEQYF | TGCGCCAGCAGGAGTCGACAGGATTTCTACGAGCAGTACTTC | . | . | TRBJ2-7 | TRBV5-1
CASSEHGGAGFTDTQYF | TGTGCCAGCAGTGAACACGGTGGAGCAGGGTTCACAGATACGCAGTATTTT | . | . | TRBJ2-3 | TRBV6-1
CASSQPTSATYNEQFF | TGTGCCAGCAGCCAACCAACTAGCGCGACCTACAATGAGCAGTTCTTC | . | TRBD2 | TRBJ2-1 | TRBV14
CASSLRQGRYGYTF | TGTGCCAGCAGCCTGAGACAGGGGAGATATGGCTACACCTTC | . | TRBD1 | TRBJ1-2 | TRBV7-8
CASSHEGGGLSGDF | TGTGCCAGCAGTCACGAAGGCGGGGGGCTGTCTGGGGACTTT | . | . | TRBJ1-4 | TRBV6-1
CASSLSQPGDTEAFF | TGTGCCAGCAGTTTGAGTCAACCGGGGGACACTGAAGCTTTCTTT | . | . | TRBJ1-1 | TRBV27
CASSGAGEETQYF | TGTGCCAGCAGCGGAGCGGGGGAAGAGACCCAGTACTTC | once | TRBD2 | TRBJ2-5 | TRBV5-6
CSTSGGTGVVEQFF | TGCAGCACCTCGGGGGGCACCGGAGTGGTCGAGCAGTTCTTC | . | . | TRBJ2-1 | TRBV29-1
CASSRTGGWTGELFF | TGTGCCAGCAGCCGGACAGGGGGCTGGACCGGGGAGCTGTTTTTT | . | TRBD1 | TRBJ2-2 | TRBV7-6
CASSTTAGRPYEQYF | TGTGCCAGCAGTACAACAGCGGGAAGGCCGTACGAGCAGTACTTC | . | TRBD2 | TRBJ2-7 | TRBV5-6
CASSSQKLAGEQFF | TGTGCCAGCTCCTCTCAGAAACTAGCGGGCGAGCAGTTCTTC | . | TRBD2 | TRBJ2-1 | TRBV18
CASSGLAGLSTDTQYF | TGTGCCAGCAGTGGACTAGCGGGCCTAAGCACAGATACGCAGTATTTT | . | TRBD2 | TRBJ2-3 | TRBV6-6
CASSPTTNYGYTF | TGTGCCAGCAGCCCAACAACGAACTATGGCTACACCTTC | . | . | TRBJ1-2 | TRBV9
CASIVDRGWETQYF | TGTGCCAGCATCGTCGACAGGGGATGGGAGACCCAGTACTTC | . | TRBD1 | TRBJ2-5 | TRBV11-2
CASSLAAGGRYNEQFF | TGTGCCAGCAGCTTAGCCGCAGGGGGGCGGTACAATGAGCAGTTCTTC | . | . | TRBJ2-1 | TRBV7-9
CASRLTGNSPLHF | TGTGCCAGCAGGCTTACAGGAAATTCACCCCTCCACTTT | . | . | TRBJ1-6 | TRBV6-1
CASSLITTGGSGYTF | TGTGCCAGCAGTTTAATAACTACAGGGGGCAGTGGCTACACCTTC | . | TRBD1 | TRBJ1-2 | TRBV28
CASKSSGTSYNEQFF | TGTGCCAGCAAGTCTAGCGGGACATCCTACAATGAGCAGTTCTTC | . | TRBD2 | TRBJ2-1 | TRBV7-6
CASSYQDRATEAFF | TGTGCCAGCAGTTACCAAGACAGGGCCACTGAAGCTTTCTTT | . | TRBD1 | TRBJ1-1 | TRBV6-5
CASSEDTEETQYF | TGTGCCAGTAGTGAGGACACAGAAGAGACCCAGTACTTC | . | . | TRBJ2-5 | TRBV19
CASSPGTGVRGDTEAFF | TGTGCCAGCAGCCCGGGGACAGGGGTAAGGGGGGACACTGAAGCTTTCTTT | . | TRBD1 | TRBJ1-1 | TRBV11-2
CASSQGQDRNNSPLHF | TGCGCCAGCAGCCAAGGACAGGACAGAAATAATTCACCCCTCCACTTT | once | . | TRBJ1-6 | TRBV4-3
CAISEHWASTDTQYF | TGTGCCATCAGTGAGCACTGGGCTAGCACAGATACGCAGTATTTT | . | . | TRBJ2-3 | TRBV10-3
CASSTGTGEVFGYTF | TGTGCCAGCAGTACCGGGACAGGGGAAGTGTTTGGCTACACCTTC | few | TRBD1 | TRBJ1-2 | TRBV28
CASTNPTGGANVLTF | TGTGCCAGCACCAACCCCACGGGAGGGGCCAACGTCCTGACTTTC | . | . | TRBJ2-6 | TRBV28
CASSDGEQYF | TGTGCCAGCAGTGACGGCGAGCAGTACTTC | . | . | TRBJ2-7 | TRBV2
CAISEPGLAGGPNTGELFF | TGTGCCATCAGTGAGCCCGGACTAGCGGGAGGCCCGAACACCGGGGAGCTGTTTTTT | . | TRBD2 | TRBJ2-2 | TRBV10-3
CASSVNGGDGETQYF | TGTGCCAGCAGCGTTAACGGGGGAGACGGTGAGACCCAGTACTTC | few | . | TRBJ2-5 | TRBV9